This T cell receptor (beta chain) is drawn from a study of blood T cells in healthy people across ages. Trimming removed 6 bases from V and 2 bases from J; junction bases left unmatched: 8. The CDR3 totals 15 residues. Germline CDR1 reads KGHSH; CDR2 reads LQKENI. A second PCR of roughly 6 to 12 cycles used a sample-barcoded 5' primer and a J-beta primer mix. TCRdb re-analysed the 5' RACE reads in MiXCR, keeping a single row per CDR3 protein. This sample has some 800,000 distinct CDR3 sequences; more than 40% occur once, and the top ten carry roughly 19%. Sequenced input: blood. The rearrangement links TRBV18 to TRBJ2-5, with 8 bases lining up with TRBD2. The sequence was obtained from a man aged 55 to 70 in good health. This chain's CDR3 is CASSEAGVRQETQYF. The CDR3 DNA sequence: TGTGCCAGCTCCGAAGCGGGGGTACGTCAAGAGACCCAGTACTTC.